This T cell receptor beta chain was sequenced for a study of T cell repertoires in cytomegalovirus infection. Worth noting for this clonotype: Its cognate antigen is unknown.

TCRdb re-called the reads through MiXCR, storing one row per CDR3 protein. The sample gives about 920,000 distinct CDR3 sequences, roughly 31% of which show up once; around 15% is in the top ten. The sequence was collected from a human donor in good health (CMV status not recorded). Some clones in this sample may be carry-over from other donors' samples. Sequenced material: cultured CD8+ T cells from PBMCs, taken from culture after CMV antigen stimulation.

This CDR3 reads CASQVSPTRVDNSPLHF. The CDR3 coding sequence is TGTGCCAGCCAAGTAAGCCCTACGCGGGTTGATAATTCACCCCTCCACTTT. The chain recombines TRBV19 with TRBJ1-6, with D hard to call. This CDR3 region has 17 residues. Trimming removed 9 bases from V and 5 bases from J, with 23 bases in between. Germline V lookup: CDR1 LNHDA, CDR2 SQIVND (reference sequence).